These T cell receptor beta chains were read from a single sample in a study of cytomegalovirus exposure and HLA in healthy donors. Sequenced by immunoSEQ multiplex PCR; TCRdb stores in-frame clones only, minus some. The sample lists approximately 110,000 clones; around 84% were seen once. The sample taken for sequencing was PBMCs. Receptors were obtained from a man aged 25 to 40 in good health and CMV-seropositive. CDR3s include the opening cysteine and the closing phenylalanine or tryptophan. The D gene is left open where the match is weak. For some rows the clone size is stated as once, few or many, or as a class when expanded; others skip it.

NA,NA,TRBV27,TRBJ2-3,TGTGCCAGCAGTTTCACCGCAGAAGATACGCAGTATTTT,CASSFTAEDTQYF
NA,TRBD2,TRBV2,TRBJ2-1,TGTGCCAGCAGTACTCTAGCGGAAAGGTACAATGAGCAGTTCTTC,CASSTLAERYNEQFF
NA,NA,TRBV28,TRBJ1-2,TGTGCCAGCAGTTTGGCTTACAGGCTTTTCTATGGCTACACCTTC,CASSLAYRLFYGYTF
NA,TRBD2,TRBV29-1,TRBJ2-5,TGCAGCCTCGGCGGGGGGACACAAGAGACCCAGTACTTC,CSLGGGTQETQYF
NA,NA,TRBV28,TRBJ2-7,TGTGCCAGCAGCCATGGGACAAGGATCTCCTACGAGCAGTACTTC,CASSHGTRISYEQYF
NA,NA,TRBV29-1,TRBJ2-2,TGCAGCGTCAGCACCGGGGAGCTGTTTTTT,CSVSTGELFF
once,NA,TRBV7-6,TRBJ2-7,TGTGCCAGCAGCTTAAATGGGGGGGCGTACGAGCAGTACTTC,CASSLNGGAYEQYF
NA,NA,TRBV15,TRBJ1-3,TGTGCCACCAGCAGAGATTCGACACCCGGAAACACCATATATTTT,CATSRDSTPGNTIYF
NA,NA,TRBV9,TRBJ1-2,TGTGCCAGCAGCGTAGCTCACAGGCCTGCTAACTATGGCTACACCTTC,CASSVAHRPANYGYTF
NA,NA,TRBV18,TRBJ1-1,TGTGCCAGCTCAGAAAGCCTGAACACTGAAGCTTTCTTT,CASSESLNTEAFF
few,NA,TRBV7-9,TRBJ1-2,TGTGCCAGCAGTGCGGGGCAGCGGGGCTACACCTTC,CASSAGQRGYTF
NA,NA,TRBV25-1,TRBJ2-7,TGTGCCAGCAGTGAATATGGGGCGGACCGCGGCTACGAGCAGTACTTC,CASSEYGADRGYEQYF
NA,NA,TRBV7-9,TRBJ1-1,TGTGCCAGCAGCATTCGGGTTGAAGCTTTCTTT,CASSIRVEAFF
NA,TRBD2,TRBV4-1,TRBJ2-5,TGCGCCAGCAGCCTCACTAGCGGGGGGGTTACAGAGACCCAGTACTTC,CASSLTSGGVTETQYF
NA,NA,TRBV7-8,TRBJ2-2,TGTGCCAGCAGCGCCTTTCCTCGAAGGACAGCAGTCACGCGGGAGTATAGCGGGGAGCTGTTTTTT,CASSAFPRRTAVTREYSGELFF
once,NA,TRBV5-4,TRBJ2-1,TGTGCCAGCAGCCCCAAACGTCTCAGGGGTCCCCACAATGAGCAGTTCTTC,CASSPKRLRGPHNEQFF
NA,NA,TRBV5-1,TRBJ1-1,TGCGCCAGCAGCTTGGCGGCAGGGGCTGAAGCTTTCTTT,CASSLAAGAEAFF
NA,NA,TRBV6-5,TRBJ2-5,TGTGCCAGCAGTCGGCTAGCCCAAGAGACCCAGTACTTC,CASSRLAQETQYF
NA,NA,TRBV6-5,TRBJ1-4,TGTGCCAGCAGTTTAGTCTCAACTAATGAAAAACTGTTTTTT,CASSLVSTNEKLFF
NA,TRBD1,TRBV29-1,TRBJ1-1,TGCAGCGTTGAGTGGGACAGGGGAGAAGCTTTCTTT,CSVEWDRGEAFF
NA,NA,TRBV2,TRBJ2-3,TGTGCCAGCACCGCCGCGTCGGGGGGCCCAGATACGCAGTATTTT,CASTAASGGPDTQYF
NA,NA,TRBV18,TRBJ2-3,TGTGCCAGCTCACCATCGTTCCAGGCCGGTAATACGCAGTATTTT,CASSPSFQAGNTQYF
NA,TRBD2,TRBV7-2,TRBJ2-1,TGTGCCAGCAGCTCGCTAGCGGGAGGTTGGATAGCCTACAATGAGCAGTTCTTC,CASSSLAGGWIAYNEQFF
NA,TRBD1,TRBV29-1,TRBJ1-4,TGCAGCGTGTCCCGGGACAGGGGGGAACATAATGAAAAACTGTTTTTT,CSVSRDRGEHNEKLFF
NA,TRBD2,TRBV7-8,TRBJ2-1,TGTGCCAGCAGCACTGGGAGGGGCCGCAGTGAGCAGTTCTTC,CASSTGRGRSEQFF
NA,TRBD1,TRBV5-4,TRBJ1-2,TGCGCCAGCAGCTTGAGACAGGGGTCCTATGGCTACACCTTC,CASSLRQGSYGYTF
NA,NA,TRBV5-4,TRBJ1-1,TGTGCCAGCAGACCCGACAAGAACACTGAAGCTTTCTTT,CASRPDKNTEAFF
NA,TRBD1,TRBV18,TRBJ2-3,TGTGCCAGCTCAGGATCCTGGACAGGGGACACAGATACGCAGTATTTT,CASSGSWTGDTDTQYF
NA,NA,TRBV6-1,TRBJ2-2,TGTGCCACACGGAACTGGGACATTAACACCGGGGAGCTGTTTTTT,CATRNWDINTGELFF
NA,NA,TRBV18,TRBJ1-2,TGTGCCAGCTCACCAGAGGCGAGAATAGCTAACTATGGCTACACCTTC,CASSPEARIANYGYTF
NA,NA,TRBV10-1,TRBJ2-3,TGCGCCAGCAGCGGGGTCGTCACAGATACGCAGTATTTT,CASSGVVTDTQYF
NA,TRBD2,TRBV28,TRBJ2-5,TGTGCCAGCAGTCCCTTATTTAGCGGGAGAGGGGTGAAGACCCAGTACTTC,CASSPLFSGRGVKTQYF
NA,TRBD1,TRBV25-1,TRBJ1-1,TGTGCCAGCAGAAGGGGGCGGGACACTGAAGCTTTCTTT,CASRRGRDTEAFF
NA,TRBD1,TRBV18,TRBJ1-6,TGTGCCAGCTCACCAAAGACAGGGGGGAATTCACCCCTCCACTTT,CASSPKTGGNSPLHF
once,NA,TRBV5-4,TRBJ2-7,TGTGCCAGCAGCTCGGCCGGGATGGCCTACGAGCAGTACTTC,CASSSAGMAYEQYF
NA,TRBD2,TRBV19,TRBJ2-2,TGTGCCAGTACCTCACCGATCGGACTAGCCTTGACGCCCGGGGAGCTGTTTTTT,CASTSPIGLALTPGELFF
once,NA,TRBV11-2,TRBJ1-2,TGTGCCAGCAGCTTAAATAGAGATGGCTACACCTTC,CASSLNRDGYTF
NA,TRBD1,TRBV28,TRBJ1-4,TGTGCCAGCAGTGTCGGGACAGCCTCTAATGAAAAACTGTTTTTT,CASSVGTASNEKLFF
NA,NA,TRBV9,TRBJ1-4,TGTGCCAGCAGCGCTTGGGACACCCTAAATGAAAAACTGTTTTTT,CASSAWDTLNEKLFF
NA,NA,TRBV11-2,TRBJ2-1,TGTGCCAGCAGACCCCTAGCGTCCTCCTACAATGAGCAGTTCTTC,CASRPLASSYNEQFF
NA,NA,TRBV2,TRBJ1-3,TGTGCCAGCAGTGGACAGTACGCTGGAAACACCATATATTTT,CASSGQYAGNTIYF
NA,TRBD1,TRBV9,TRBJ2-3,TGTGCCAGCAGCGTAGGTCAGACAGGGCGCACAGATACGCAGTATTTT,CASSVGQTGRTDTQYF
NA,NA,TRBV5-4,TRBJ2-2,TGTGCCAGCAGCGCAGGATCAGAGAACACCGGAGAGCTGTTTTTT,CASSAGSENTGELFF
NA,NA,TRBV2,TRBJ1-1,TGTGCCAGCAGGCCTACCGCGGGGGGTTTTTGGGACACTGAAGCTTTCTTT,CASRPTAGGFWDTEAFF
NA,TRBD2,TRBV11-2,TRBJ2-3,TGTGCCAGCAGCTTAGATTTGCTAGCGGGCACCACAGATACGCAGTATTTT,CASSLDLLAGTTDTQYF
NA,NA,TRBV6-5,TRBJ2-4,TGTGCCAGCAGTTACTCCTGGGCCTTGGGAAACATTCAGTACTTC,CASSYSWALGNIQYF
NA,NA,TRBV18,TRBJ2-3,TGTGCCAGCTCACCACCAGCGAGCACAGATACGCAGTATTTT,CASSPPASTDTQYF
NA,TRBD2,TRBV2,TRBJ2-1,TGTGCCAGCAGTGACTTGATGGCTAGCGGGAGTAGGTTGAATGAGCAGTTCTTC,CASSDLMASGSRLNEQFF
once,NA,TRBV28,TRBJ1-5,TGTGCCAGCAGTCCACAGATGGATCAGCCCCAGCATTTT,CASSPQMDQPQHF
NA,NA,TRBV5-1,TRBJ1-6,TGCGCCAGCAGCTTGGTTGAGGCGGGGGCGAATTCACCCCTCCACTTT,CASSLVEAGANSPLHF
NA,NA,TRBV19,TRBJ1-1,TGTGCCAGTAGTGGTGTAGCGGGGTACACTGAAGCTTTCTTT,CASSGVAGYTEAFF
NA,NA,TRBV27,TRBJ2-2,TGTGCCAGCAGCTTGGCTAGCGCCGGGGAGCTGTTTTTT,CASSLASAGELFF
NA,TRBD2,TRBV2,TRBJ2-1,TGTGCCAGCACCCGGGGGGGGAGCACCTACAATGAGCAGTTCTTC,CASTRGGSTYNEQFF
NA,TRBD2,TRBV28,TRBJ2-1,TGTGCCAGCAGTCCGGGGGGGCGGAGGAATGAGCAGTTCTTC,CASSPGGRRNEQFF
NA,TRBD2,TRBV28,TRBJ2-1,TGTGCCAGCAGTTTATTGCCAGAACGGAGCGGGGGGAGGGATGAGCAGTTCTTC,CASSLLPERSGGRDEQFF
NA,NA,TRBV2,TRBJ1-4,TGTGCCAGCAGACGGGACACTCAAGAGGGAAAACTGTTTTTT,CASRRDTQEGKLFF
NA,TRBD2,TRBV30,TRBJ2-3,TGTGCCTGGAGAGGCGGGAGAGATACGCAGTATTTT,CAWRGGRDTQYF
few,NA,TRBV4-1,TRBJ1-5,TGCGCCAGCAGCCAAGACCGCACCACTCAAGGCAATCAGCCCCAGCATTTT,CASSQDRTTQGNQPQHF
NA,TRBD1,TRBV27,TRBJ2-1,TGTGCCAGCAGTTTACAACAGGGGTCTAGGGATGAGCAGTTCTTC,CASSLQQGSRDEQFF